What follows are 27 T cell receptor beta chains derived from one specimen sequenced in a study of blood T cell repertoires in COVID-19. The repertoire was sequenced with immunoSEQ multiplex PCR; TCRdb's copy has only in-frame clones and lacks some. In the table there are over 50,000 clones, 76% of which are singletons. Source material: peripheral blood. The receptors come from a woman between 45 and 60 years old with active or convalescent COVID-19.

J is TRBJ2-5 and V is TRBV5-1; D possibly corresponds to TRBD1 (5 bases). The V gene's germline CDR1 is SGHRS and CDR2 YFSETQ. CDR3 size: 15 residues. Trimming stripped 4 bases from V and 1 base from J, with 14 bases between. The CDR3 loop is CASSQQSGSQETQYF. CDR3 nucleotide sequence: TGCGCCAGCAGCCAACAATCAGGGTCCCAAGAGACCCAGTACTTC.

V gene TRBV9 combines with J gene TRBJ1-2; D may be TRBD1 (5 bases). There are 17 residues in the CDR3. Germline loops: CDR1 SGDLS, CDR2 YYNGEE. V shed 2 bases and J shed 0 bases, with 17 bases lying between them. In DNA form, the CDR3 reads TGTGCCAGCAGCGTTCTCGGCAGGGAATTTCCTAACTATGGCTACACCTTC. It codes for CASSVLGREFPNYGYTF.

The rearrangement uses TRBV20-1 and TRBJ2-3; 11 positions agree with TRBD2. The germline CDR1 and CDR2 sequences are DFQATT and SNEGSKA (reference sequence). Trimming took 3 bases from V and 1 from J; bases not matched to a gene: 12. The CDR3 length is 18 residues. CDR3 protein: CSASPGLAVPRGTDTQYF. In DNA form, the CDR3 reads TGCAGTGCTAGTCCGGGACTAGCGGTCCCCCGGGGCACAGATACGCAGTATTTT.

This rearrangement joins TRBV11-2 to TRBJ2-7, with D possibly being TRBD2 (6 bases). This CDR3 region has 14 residues. Trimming took 5 bases from V and 4 from J, leaving 15 bases between them. Per the germline V gene, CDR1 is SGHAT and CDR2 is FQNNGV. In DNA, the CDR3 is TGTGCCAGCAGCCAATCATATGGGGGGTACGAGCAGTACTTC. Translated, it gives CASSQSYGGYEQYF.

This clone was recorded only once. The chain carries TRBV10-3 and TRBJ2-7, with 14 bases matching TRBD2. Trimming removed 5 bases from V and 4 bases from J; junction bases left unmatched: 7. Germline CDR1 and CDR2: ENHRY and SYGVKD. The CDR3 is made up of 16 amino acids. This CDR3 reads CAISPTSGRAGYEQYF. The CDR3 DNA is TGTGCCATCAGTCCGACTAGCGGGAGGGCCGGGTACGAGCAGTACTTC.

The chain uses TRBV27 and TRBJ2-1; unclear D gene. Germline loops: CDR1 MNHEY, CDR2 SMNVEV (reference sequence). V lost 6 bases, J lost 4 bases, and 19 bases lay in between. The CDR3 totals 16 residues. In nucleotides, the CDR3 is TGTGCCAGCAGCCCCAAACCCCGGGTTGGGTACAATGAGCAGTTCTTC. Translated, it gives CASSPKPRVGYNEQFF.

The V and J genes are TRBV2 and TRBJ2-5; 8 nucleotides line up with TRBD1. The CDR3 contains 13 residues. The ends lost 5 bases at V and 5 bases at J; junction bases unmatched: 4. In germline, CDR1 is SNHLY, CDR2 FYNNEI. CDR3 sequence (DNA): TGTGCCAGCAGTAACAGGGGGAGGGAGACCCAGTACTTC. Its translation: CASSNRGRETQYF.

The chain links TRBV7-2 to TRBJ2-2, with a tentative D call TRBD2 (6 bases). The CDR3 is 14 amino acids. CDR1 is SGHTA and CDR2 is FQGNSA in the germline V gene. Between the trimmed V and J ends, which lost 6 bases and 5 bases, there was a span of 13 bases. CDR3 nucleotide sequence: TGTGCCAGCAGGACGGGAGAAAGGACCGGGGAGCTGTTTTTT. It encodes CASRTGERTGELFF.

The chain joins TRBV24-1 to TRBJ2-3; 9 positions agree with TRBD2. The CDR3 length is 16 residues. V was clipped by 5 bases and J by 4 bases; unmatched bases: 9. Germline CDR1 and CDR2: KGHDR and SFDVKD. CDR3 sequence (DNA): TGTGCCACCAGTGCCCAGGCAGCGGGAGGTGCAGATACGCAGTATTTT. This translates into CATSAQAAGGADTQYF.

The chain employs TRBV5-1 and TRBJ2-7, with 7 bases that match TRBD2. J lost 6 bases, V lost 0 bases, and 6 bases had no gene match. Germline V lookup: CDR1 SGHRS, CDR2 YFSETQ. The CDR3 totals 14 residues. This CDR3 reads CASSLVGGIGEQYF. Written as DNA, the CDR3 is TGCGCCAGCAGCTTGGTCGGGGGGATTGGCGAGCAGTACTTC.

J is TRBJ1-1 and V is TRBV25-1; the match to TRBD1 covers 7 bases. The CDR3 length is 13 residues. V was clipped by 7 bases and J by 0 bases; unmatched bases: 2. CDR1 MGHDK and CDR2 SYGVNS come from the germline V gene. The CDR3, as DNA: TGTGCCAGCACAGGGGGGATGAACACTGAAGCTTTCTTT. As protein: CASTGGMNTEAFF. The whole variable domain, remainder taken from reference TRBV25-1 and TRBJ1-1, is EADIYQTPRYLVIGTGKKITLECSQTMGHDKMYWYQQDPGMELHLIHYSYGVNSTEKGDLSSESTVSRIRTEHFPLTLESARPSHTSQYLCASTGGMNTEAFFGQGTRLTVV.

This chain connects TRBV2 to TRBJ2-3; 13 bases line up with TRBD2. Germline V lookup: CDR1 SNHLY, CDR2 FYNNEI. The CDR3 has 14 amino acids. V lost 5 bases and J lost 5; bases outside the gene matches: 1. This CDR3 reads CASSTSGRGDTQYF. In DNA form, the CDR3 reads TGTGCCAGCAGTACTAGCGGGAGGGGAGATACGCAGTATTTT.

This chain connects TRBV5-1 to TRBJ2-7; TRBD2 is a possible D gene (5 bases). Germline CDR1 reads SGHRS; CDR2 reads YFSETQ. The CDR3 contains 16 residues. Trimming left V 5 bases short and J 1 base short, with 19 bases between. CDR3 sequence reads: CASRNALGRRSYEQYF. For the CDR3, the DNA is TGCGCCAGCAGAAACGCCCTCGGCAGGAGGTCCTACGAGCAGTACTTC.

In its sample, this clone was seen a few times. The chain combines TRBV11-2 with TRBJ2-7; 7 bases fit TRBD1. V lost 6 bases to trimming and J lost 2 bases; unmatched junction nucleotides: 13. The germline V gene encodes CDR1 SGHAT and CDR2 FQNNGV. The CDR3 has 16 residues. CDR3 in amino acids: CASSPLNRDSTYEQYF. The DNA for the CDR3 is TGTGCCAGCAGTCCCCTAAACCGGGACAGTACCTACGAGCAGTACTTC.

The chain links TRBV18 to TRBJ1-4, with D possibly TRBD1 on 6 matching bases. With 3 bases removed from V and 7 bases from J, the gap between germline ends came to 12 bases. Germline V gives CDR1 KGHSH, CDR2 LQKENI. The CDR3 contains 14 residues. The CDR3 spells CASSPNRDSEKLFF. The CDR3 bases are TGTGCCAGCTCACCTAACAGGGATAGTGAAAAACTGTTTTTT.

The chain couples TRBV3-1 (or the pseudogene TRBV3-2) to TRBJ2-6; D not resolved. Germline-derived CDR1 and CDR2 are LGHDT and YNNKEL (reference sequence). This CDR3 comprises 16 residues. V was trimmed by 0 bases and J by 1 base, leaving 7 bases between them. The CDR3 nucleotides are TGTGCCAGCAGCCAAGAATGGCCTTCTGGGGCCAACGTCCTGACTTTC. Translated, it gives CASSQEWPSGANVLTF.

The V and J genes are TRBV29-1 and TRBJ1-4, with 7 nucleotides matching TRBD1. After removal of 7 bases from V and 7 bases from J, the junction contained 3 bases not matched to a gene. The CDR3 totals 11 residues. Germline assignment: CDR1 SQVTM and CDR2 ANQGSEA. CDR3: CSGRQGEKLFF. The CDR3, as DNA: TGCAGCGGCAGACAGGGTGAAAAACTGTTTTTT.

V usage is TRBV5-4 and J usage is TRBJ2-5; D is possibly TRBD2 (6 bases). The CDR3 runs 14 residues. V lost 3 bases, J lost 0 bases, and 9 bases lay in between. Per germline, CDR1 SGHNT and CDR2 YYREEE (reference sequence). The CDR3 DNA reads as TGTGCCAGCAGCTCCCTAGCGTACCAAGAGACCCAGTACTTC. This codes for CASSSLAYQETQYF. The entire variable domain, with the rest obtained from reference TRBV5-4 and TRBJ2-5, is as follows: ETGVTQSPTHLIKTRGQQVTLRCSSQSGHNTVSWYQQALGQGPQFIFQYYREEENGRGNFPPRFSGLQFPNYSSELNVNALELDDSALYLCASSSLAYQETQYFGPGTRLLVL.

This rearrangement joins TRBV2 to TRBJ1-4, with 9 positions matching TRBD1. V shed 1 base and J 6 bases; nucleotides not matched to a gene: 3. Germline CDR1 SNHLY, CDR2 FYNNEI. The CDR3 has 15 amino acids. DNA for the CDR3: TGTGCCAGCAGTGAAGGGGACAGGGATGATGAAAAACTGTTTTTT. Its translation: CASSEGDRDDEKLFF.

The chain is built from TRBV29-1 and TRBJ1-1; the match to TRBD1 covers 7 bases. CDR1 is SQVTM, CDR2 ANQGSEA, per germline. With 5 bases clipped from V and 1 base from J, the junction kept 4 bases outside the gene matches. The CDR3 consists of 13 residues. CDR3 protein: CSVSGTANTEAFF. The CDR3 bases are TGCAGCGTTTCCGGGACAGCGAACACTGAAGCTTTCTTT.

V is TRBV2 and J is TRBJ2-7, with a tentative D call TRBD2 (7 bases). This CDR3 is 14 amino acids long. The germline CDR1 and CDR2 sequences are SNHLY and FYNNEI. V was trimmed by 6 bases and J by 2 bases, leaving 14 bases between them. In DNA, the CDR3 is TGTGCCAGCAGGCTCCAAGGGGGGGCCTACGAGCAGTACTTC. This encodes CASRLQGGAYEQYF.

The gene calls are TRBV4-1 and TRBJ1-2; maybe TRBD1 (5 bases). V shed 5 bases and J shed 4 bases, with 17 bases lying between them. CDR3 length equals 15 residues. Germline V CDR1 and CDR2: MGHRA, YSYEKL. This chain's CDR3 is CASSVREGTGYGYTF. CDR3 in DNA: TGCGCCAGCAGCGTGAGGGAGGGGACCGGCTATGGCTACACCTTC.

The chain carries TRBV5-1 and TRBJ2-7; a weak D match, TRBD2 (5 bases). Germline V CDR1 and CDR2: SGHRS, YFSETQ. V shed 0 bases and J shed 5 bases, with 12 bases lying between them. CDR3 length: 14 residues. As DNA, the CDR3 is TGCGCCAGCAGCTTGGAGACGGGGAACCACGAGCAGTACTTC. It codes for CASSLETGNHEQYF.

This clone was seen more than once but under ten times. The chain carries TRBV5-5 and TRBJ1-5; D uncertain. Germline V gene data show CDR1 as SGHKS and CDR2 as YYEKEE (reference sequence). The CDR3 sequence is 13 residues long. V lost 2 bases and J lost 5, with 8 bases in between. The chain's CDR3 is CASSFSGDQPQHF. The CDR3 DNA reads as TGTGCCAGCAGCTTCAGCGGAGATCAGCCCCAGCATTTT.

This clone was seen only a few times. This chain uses TRBV20-1 with TRBJ2-3; D gene ambiguous. V shed 3 bases and J shed 3 bases, with 13 bases lying between them. The CDR3 extends over 14 amino acids. Germline CDR1 and CDR2: DFQATT and SNEGSKA (reference sequence). CDR3 sequence (DNA): TGCAGTGCTAGTCGTGACATATCTACAGATACGCAGTATTTT. This translates into CSASRDISTDTQYF.

The chain carries TRBV27 and TRBJ1-1, with a possible D match to TRBD1 (6 bases). CDR3 length: 14 residues. Germline-derived CDR1 and CDR2 are MNHEY and SMNVEV (reference sequence). V dropped 4 bases and J dropped 5 bases, with 14 bases sitting between them. This CDR3 reads CASSSSTGGTEAFF. Written as DNA, the CDR3 is TGTGCCAGCAGTTCCTCGACAGGCGGGACTGAAGCTTTCTTT.

This clone was detected only a few times. This chain links TRBV7-9 with TRBJ1-3, with D perhaps TRBD1 (6 bases). The V and J ends lost 5 bases and 4 bases respectively, with 15 bases between them. Germline V gives CDR1 SEHNR, CDR2 FQNEAQ (reference sequence). The CDR3 totals 15 residues. CDR3 region: CASSQSGGGGNTIYF. CDR3 sequence (DNA): TGTGCCAGCAGCCAGTCGGGGGGCGGAGGAAACACCATATATTTT.